What follows describes a single TCR beta chain. Antigen: not known. The data stem from a study of T cell responses to AZD1222 COVID-19 vaccine. Study outcomes and limitations: At baseline, seropositivity was found in only a handful of AZD1222 recipients. A mostly white British donor set with more females was recruited, and clonal diversity was possibly underestimated. Spike-spanning, vaccine-associated CD4 TCRs were dominant at 160-218 and 743-854.

TCRdb's table, derived via immunoSEQ multiplex PCR, lists solely in-frame clones and lacks some. The sample shows more than 110,000 clones, 80% to 90% of them seen only once. The CDR3 length is 15 residues. CDR1 is MNHEY and CDR2 is SVGAGI in the germline V gene. V was clipped by 5 bases and J by 0 bases, with 12 bases between them. The sequence came from an adult in good health. The rearrangement joins TRBV6-5 to TRBJ2-3, with D possibly matching TRBD1 (5 bases). Sequencing was performed on peripheral blood, taken on day 0 of AZD1222 vaccination. This CDR3 is CASSNRQPSTDTQYF. DNA for the CDR3: TGTGCCAGCAGTAATCGACAGCCTAGCACAGATACGCAGTATTTT.